These T cell receptor beta chains were read from a single sample in a study of blood T cells in healthy people across ages. TCRdb independently ran MiXCR on the 5' RACE reads; one entry per CDR3 protein. This table holds about 970,000 distinct CDR3 sequences, about 51% found once. What was sequenced was blood. Receptors were obtained from a woman aged 60-75 years in good health. CDR3s include the opening cysteine and the closing phenylalanine or tryptophan. A D gene is named only where the DNA matches it firmly. Rows give clone size only sometimes, using once, few, many, or a class for an expanded clone.

-	-	TRBV5-1	15	TRBJ2-5	CASSLDPRMAPIQYF	TGCGCCAGCAGCTTGGATCCGAGGATGGCCCCTATCCAGTACTTC
-	-	TRBV28	13	TRBJ1-2	CASTRAKGDGYTF	TGTGCCAGCACTAGGGCGAAAGGTGACGGCTACACCTTC
-	few	TRBV30	17	TRBJ2-6	CAWRLGHSYTGANVLTF	TGTGCCTGGAGGTTGGGACACTCCTACACTGGGGCCAACGTCCTGACTTTC
-	-	TRBV12-3/TRBV12-4	12	TRBJ2-7	CTSSFVTSEQYF	TGTACCAGCAGTTTTGTAACTTCCGAGCAGTACTTC
-	few	TRBV10-3	12	TRBJ2-3	CAIKDSTDTQYF	TGTGCCATCAAAGACTCCACAGATACGCAGTATTTT
-	-	TRBV7-9	18	TRBJ2-5	CASSLVPGVGGRQETQYF	TGTGCCAGCAGCTTAGTTCCAGGTGTAGGAGGGCGCCAAGAGACCCAGTACTTC
TRBD2	few	TRBV6-5	16	TRBJ2-1	CASSYALAGRLNEQFF	TGTGCCAGCAGTTACGCCCTAGCGGGAAGACTCAATGAGCAGTTCTTC
-	-	TRBV20-1	11	TRBJ2-1	CSAKNSGGQFF	TGCAGTGCAAAAAATAGCGGAGGGCAGTTCTTC
-	-	TRBV3-1	12	TRBJ2-5	CASAPGWDEQYF	TGTGCCAGCGCCCCAGGGTGGGATGAGCAGTACTTC
-	-	TRBV27	16	TRBJ2-6	CAAGRANRPGANVLTF	TGTGCCGCAGGCCGGGCCAACCGGCCTGGGGCCAACGTCCTGACTTTC
-	-	TRBV30	12	TRBJ1-1	CVWNAGTTEAFF	TGTGTCTGGAACGCAGGAACCACTGAAGCTTTCTTT
TRBD1	-	TRBV3-1	12	TRBJ2-7	CASSLRGLEQYF	TGTGCCAGCAGCCTCAGGGGGCTCGAGCAGTACTTC
TRBD2	-	TRBV3-1	16	TRBJ2-5	CASSLSGSLWQETQYF	TGTGCCAGCAGCCTCAGCGGGAGTTTGTGGCAAGAGACCCAGTACTTC
-	once	TRBV28	14	TRBJ2-3	CASSYQGGTDTQYF	TGTGCCAGCAGTTACCAAGGGGGCACAGATACGCAGTATTTT
-	-	TRBV6-2/TRBV6-3	14	TRBJ2-5	CASSPHGSSETQYF	TGTGCCAGCAGCCCCCACGGAAGCTCGGAGACCCAGTACTTC
-	-	TRBV29-1	11	TRBJ2-7	CSVLTGDEQYF	TGCAGCGTTCTAACTGGGGACGAGCAGTACTTC
-	-	TRBV6-2/TRBV6-3	12	TRBJ2-3	CPSSPLGDTQYF	TGTCCCAGCAGTCCCCTTGGGGATACGCAGTATTTT
-	few	TRBV29-1	13	TRBJ2-1	CSVGGTKINEQFF	TGCAGCGTTGGGGGAACAAAAATCAATGAGCAGTTCTTC
TRBD2	-	TRBV27	14	TRBJ2-7	CASSAGLAVYEQYF	TGTGCCAGCAGTGCCGGGCTAGCGGTCTACGAGCAGTACTTC
-	-	TRBV7-9	14	TRBJ2-2	CASSPMEGYGELFF	TGTGCCAGCAGCCCCATGGAAGGGTACGGGGAGCTGTTTTTT
TRBD1	-	TRBV12-3/TRBV12-4	16	TRBJ1-2	CASSSTGGASVESYTF	TGTGCCAGCAGTTCGACAGGGGGCGCGTCCGTCGAAAGCTACACCTTC
TRBD2	few	TRBV4-3	19	TRBJ2-1	CASSQVGRSAGGFDNEQFF	TGCGCCAGCAGCCAAGTTGGGAGGAGTGCGGGAGGGTTCGACAATGAGCAGTTCTTC